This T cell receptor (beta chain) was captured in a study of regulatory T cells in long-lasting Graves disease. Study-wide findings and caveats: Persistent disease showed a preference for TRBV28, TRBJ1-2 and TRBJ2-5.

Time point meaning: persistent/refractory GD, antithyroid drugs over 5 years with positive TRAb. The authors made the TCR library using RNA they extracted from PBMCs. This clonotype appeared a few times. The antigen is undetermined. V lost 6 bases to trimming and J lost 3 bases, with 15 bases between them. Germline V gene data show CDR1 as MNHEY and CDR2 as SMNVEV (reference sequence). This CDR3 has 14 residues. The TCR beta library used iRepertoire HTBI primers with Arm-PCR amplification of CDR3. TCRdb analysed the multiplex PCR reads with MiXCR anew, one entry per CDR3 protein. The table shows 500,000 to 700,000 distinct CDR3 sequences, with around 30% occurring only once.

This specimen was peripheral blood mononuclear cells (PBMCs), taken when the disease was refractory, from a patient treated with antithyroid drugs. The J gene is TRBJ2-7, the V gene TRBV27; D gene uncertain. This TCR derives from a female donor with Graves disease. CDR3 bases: TGTGCCAGCAGCGTAGCAGGAACTGACTACGAGCAGTACTTC. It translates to CASSVAGTDYEQYF.